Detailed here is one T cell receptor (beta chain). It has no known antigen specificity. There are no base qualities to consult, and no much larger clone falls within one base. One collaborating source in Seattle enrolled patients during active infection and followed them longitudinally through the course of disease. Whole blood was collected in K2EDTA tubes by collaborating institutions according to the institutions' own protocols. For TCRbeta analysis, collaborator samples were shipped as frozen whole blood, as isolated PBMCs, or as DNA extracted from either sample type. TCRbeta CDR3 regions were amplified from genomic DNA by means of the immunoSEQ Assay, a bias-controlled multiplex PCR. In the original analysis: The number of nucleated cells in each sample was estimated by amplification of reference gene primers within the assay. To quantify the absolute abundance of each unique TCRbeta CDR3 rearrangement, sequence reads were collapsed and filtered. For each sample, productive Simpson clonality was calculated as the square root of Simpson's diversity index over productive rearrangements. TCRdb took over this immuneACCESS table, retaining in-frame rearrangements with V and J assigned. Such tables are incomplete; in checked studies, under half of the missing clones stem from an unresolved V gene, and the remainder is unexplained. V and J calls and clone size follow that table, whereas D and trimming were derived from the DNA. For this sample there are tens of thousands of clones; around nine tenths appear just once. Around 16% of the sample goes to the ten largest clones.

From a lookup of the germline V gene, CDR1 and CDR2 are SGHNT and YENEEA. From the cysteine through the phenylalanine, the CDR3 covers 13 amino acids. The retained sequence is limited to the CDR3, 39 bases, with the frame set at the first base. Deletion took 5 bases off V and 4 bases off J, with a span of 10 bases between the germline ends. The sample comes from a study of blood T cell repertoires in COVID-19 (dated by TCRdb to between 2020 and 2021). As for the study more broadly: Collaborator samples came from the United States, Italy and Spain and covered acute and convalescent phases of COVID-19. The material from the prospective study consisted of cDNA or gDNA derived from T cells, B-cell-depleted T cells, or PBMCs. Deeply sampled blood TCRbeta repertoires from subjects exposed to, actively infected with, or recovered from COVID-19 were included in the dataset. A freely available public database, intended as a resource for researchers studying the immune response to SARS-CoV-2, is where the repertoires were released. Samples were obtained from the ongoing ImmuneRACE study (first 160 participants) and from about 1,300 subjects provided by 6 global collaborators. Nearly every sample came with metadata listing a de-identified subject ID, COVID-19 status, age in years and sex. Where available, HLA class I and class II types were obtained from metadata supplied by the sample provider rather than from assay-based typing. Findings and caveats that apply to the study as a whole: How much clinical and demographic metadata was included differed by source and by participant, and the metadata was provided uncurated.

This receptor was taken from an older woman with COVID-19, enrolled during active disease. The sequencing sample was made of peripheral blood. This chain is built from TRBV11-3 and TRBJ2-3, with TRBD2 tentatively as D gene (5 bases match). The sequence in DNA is TGTGCCAGCAGCGGGTACGGGGCAGATACGCAGTATTTT. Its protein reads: CASSGYGADTQYF.